A single sample gave rise to the 5 T cell receptor beta chains below, sequenced in a study of PD-1 blockade in classical Hodgkin lymphoma. Libraries were prepared by immunoSEQ multiplex PCR; TCRdb keeps only in-frame clonotypes and omits some of them. Here the sample spans 75,000 to 95,000 clones, about 83% being singletons. The time point here: cycle 4 day 1 (C4D1), after more than 5 weeks of nivolumab. The patients all showed relapse after autologous stem cell transplantation, while their brentuximab vedotin exposure varied. The input for sequencing was peripheral blood mononuclear cells (PBMCs), taken before the fourth cycle of nivolumab. The source is a human donor with classical Hodgkin lymphoma.

CDR3 sequence reads: CAISEFGSSYEQYF. The CDR3, as DNA: TGTGCCATCAGTGAGTTCGGTAGCAGCTACGAGCAGTACTTC. The chain employs TRBV10-3 and TRBJ2-7; D gene ambiguous. V dropped 1 base and J dropped 3 bases, with 10 bases sitting between them. Germline V gene lookup returns CDR1 ENHRY and CDR2 SYGVKD. The CDR3 covers 14 residues.

This clone was seen only a few times. The V call is TRBV29-1, the J call TRBJ2-7; TRBD1 aligns across 10 bases. Germline V gene data show CDR1 as SQVTM and CDR2 as ANQGSEA. CDR3 size: 16 residues. The V gene end was trimmed by 6 bases and the J gene end by 7 bases; junction bases not matched to a gene: 18. CDR3 sequence (DNA): TGCAGCGTCACTGGGGCGGCGACAGGGGGCGGACGGGAGCAGTACTTC. It translates to CSVTGAATGGGREQYF.

The rearrangement joins TRBV11-2 to TRBJ2-1; TRBD2 matches at 8 bases. V dropped 0 bases and J dropped 4; count of bases not matched to a gene: 2. The germline CDR1 and CDR2 sequences are SGHAT and FQNNGV. This CDR3 spans 15 amino acids. The CDR3 nucleotides are TGTGCCAGCAGCTTAGAGCGGGAGGAGTACAATGAGCAGTTCTTC. As protein: CASSLEREEYNEQFF.

Only a few counts were recorded for this clone. The chain joins TRBV9 to TRBJ1-1, with TRBD1 matching over 9 bases. Trimming at V came to 3 bases and at J to 3 bases, leaving 9 bases not matched to a gene. Germline CDR1 SGDLS, CDR2 YYNGEE. The CDR3 spans 16 residues. The CDR3 bases are TGTGCCAGCAGCGGTTACAGGGGACAGGGCGACACTGAAGCTTTCTTT. This codes for CASSGYRGQGDTEAFF.

The chain's CDR3 is CASGLSGANVLTF. The CDR3, as DNA: TGTGCTAGTGGTCTCTCTGGGGCCAACGTCCTGACTTTC. This rearrangement joins TRBV12-5 to TRBJ2-6, with D uncertain. The V gene lost 5 bases and the J gene lost 0 bases, with 2 bases spanning the gap. The germline V gene has CDR1 LGHNT and CDR2 FRNRAP. The CDR3 totals 13 residues.